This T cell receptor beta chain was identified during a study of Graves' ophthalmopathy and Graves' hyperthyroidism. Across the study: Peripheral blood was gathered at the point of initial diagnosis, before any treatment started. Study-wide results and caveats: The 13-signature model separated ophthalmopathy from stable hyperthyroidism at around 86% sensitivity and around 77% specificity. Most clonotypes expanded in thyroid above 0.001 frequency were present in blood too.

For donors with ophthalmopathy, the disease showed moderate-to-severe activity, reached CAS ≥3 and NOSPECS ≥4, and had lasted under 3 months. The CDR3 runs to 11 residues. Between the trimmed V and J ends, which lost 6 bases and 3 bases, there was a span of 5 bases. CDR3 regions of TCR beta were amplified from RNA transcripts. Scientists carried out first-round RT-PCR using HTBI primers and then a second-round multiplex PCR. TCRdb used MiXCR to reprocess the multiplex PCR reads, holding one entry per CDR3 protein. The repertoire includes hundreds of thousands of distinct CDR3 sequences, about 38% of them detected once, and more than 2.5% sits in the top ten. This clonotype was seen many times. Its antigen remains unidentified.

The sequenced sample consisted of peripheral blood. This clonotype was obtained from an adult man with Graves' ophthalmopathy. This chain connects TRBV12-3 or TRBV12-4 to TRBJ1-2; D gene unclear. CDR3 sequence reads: CASRRYYGYTF. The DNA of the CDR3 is TGTGCCAGCAGACGTTACTATGGCTACACCTTC.